The T cell receptor beta chain under discussion was sequenced for a study of tumor-infiltrating lymphocytes in primary liver carcinoma (dated by TCRdb to about 2017). Regarding the study in general: A few patients with histopathologically diagnosed primary liver carcinoma underwent surgical resection in China between November 2015 and March 2016. Hepatocellular carcinoma (four) or combined HCC and intrahepatic cholangiocarcinoma (one) was present in the five patients, who were three men and two women aged 30 to 69 years. The five patients had tumors staged T1-T3 N0M0, with maximum diameters ranging from about 4.2 to 11 cm. Roughly 3.5 to 7.13 million productive TCRbeta reads were obtained per sample, and no significant difference in read depth was found between tissue types. The study combined TCRbeta repertoire sequencing, expression microarrays and whole-exome sequencing across five regions of each liver tumor, with adjacent normal tissue and blood. A total of approximately 35 specimens from 5 patients, comprising approximately 25 tumor regions, 5 adjacent noncancerous liver tissues and 5 peripheral blood samples, were covered by TCRbeta repertoire sequencing. Repertoires from technical replicates were highly reproducible, with mean shared-clone rates roughly 0.87 and correlation coefficients above 0.98. Here is what the overall study found, with its caveats: Only a few patients were included in the study, and the authors note that the findings should be validated in a larger study. Repertoire overlap was higher between tumor regions (mean around 36%) than tumor-adjacent (approximately 17%) or tumor-blood (14%) pairs, consistent with antigen-driven expansion. Only the TCR beta chain was sequenced, which likely underestimates true repertoire diversity because unpaired alpha chains were not captured. The top 250 clones made up a significantly larger repertoire fraction in tumors than in blood (p = 0.039). Bulk unsorted samples precluded comparing CD4+ and CD8+ T cell repertoires.

Starting from about 500 ng total RNA, TCRbeta-specific cDNA was produced by reverse transcription with a constant-region primer and ProtoScript II reverse transcriptase. Three nested multiplex PCR rounds, following a slightly modified ARM-PCR procedure, were used to build the TCRbeta libraries. A final 25-cycle PCR with Deep VentR polymerase added sample barcodes and Illumina adapters. Before sequencing, amplicons between 200 and 500 bp were purified from gel using a QIAquick gel extraction kit. The TCRbeta amplicons were sequenced with 250-bp paired-end reads on an Illumina HiSeq 2500. The study's processing was this. Quality trimming of reads was performed with Trimmomatic v0.33, and paired reads were merged with FLASH v1.2.11 so that full CDR3 sequences could be recovered. V, D and J germline segments were assigned to the rearranged TCRbeta sequences using MiGEC v1.2.1b. VDJtools v1.0.0 computed clonotype statistics and Shannon-Wiener diversity indices. Except for diversity analysis, only each sample's 250 most abundant clonotypes were used in subsequent analyses to reduce sampling bias. TCRdb reprocessing: public reads trimmed at Q25 with fastp, clones called with MiXCR, in-frame beta chains kept. CDR3 protein sequences are deduplicated, and each keeps its most common genes and DNA. These V and J calls rely on TCRdb rather than the paper's analysis. The table for this sample lists approximately 300,000 distinct CDR3 sequences; less than 75% of them were counted only once. The top ten clonotypes cover more than 8.5% of the sample.

TRIzol reagent was used to extract blood RNA from unsorted whole blood, while the DNeasy Blood & Tissue kit provided the germline DNA. At the time of sampling, the patients had chronic HBV infection and had not received any treatment. Before surgery, roughly 3.7 milliliters of peripheral blood were collected into K2EDTA tubes. As regards this clonotype: It lacks a known antigen. No much larger clone is present one base from it, and per-base qualities are unavailable.

Sequencing was carried out using peripheral blood. The clonotype comes from a man aged 35 to 55 with primary liver carcinoma and hepatitis B virus infection.

The sequenced DNA is TGTGCCAGTATGTCTTCGGGCAGACAACGTGGCGGGGAGCTGTTTTTT. This sequence encodes CASMSSGRQRGGELFF. This chain is built from TRBV24-1 and TRBJ2-2; the D gene is unclear. CDR1 and CDR2 are drawn from the germline V gene: KGHDR, SFDVKD. V sheds 11 bases and J sheds 7 bases, leaving 25 bases between their ends. Counted from cysteine to phenylalanine, this CDR3 has 16 amino acids. Only CDR3 DNA remains: 48 bases, in frame from the first base.